The 18 T cell receptor beta chains below come from one sample, sequenced in a study of blood T cell repertoires in COVID-19. Clones were sequenced by immunoSEQ multiplex PCR, and TCRdb holds only the in-frame ones, with some missing. The sample gives around 70,000 clones, 75% to 85% of which show up once; roughly 41% is in the top ten. Sequenced: peripheral blood. These TCRs come from an elderly man with acute or convalescent COVID-19.

The chain carries TRBV7-9 and TRBJ2-5, with D possibly matching TRBD1 (5 bases). Deletions cut 5 bases from V and 2 bases from J, with 15 bases between. The CDR3 has 15 residues. Germline V gene lookup returns CDR1 SEHNR and CDR2 FQNEAQ (reference sequence). The CDR3 DNA sequence: TGTGCCAGCAGCCCAGCTGGGGCAGTGCAAGAGACCCAGTACTTC. Protein sequence: CASSPAGAVQETQYF.

The chain couples TRBV7-2 to TRBJ1-1, with 9 bases aligning to TRBD1. The ends lost 5 bases at V and 4 bases at J; junction bases unmatched: 5. Germline loops: CDR1 SGHTA, CDR2 FQGNSA. The CDR3 runs 14 residues. Here the CDR3 reads CASSQTGGGTEAFF. CDR3 nucleotide sequence: TGTGCCAGCAGCCAAACAGGGGGCGGCACTGAAGCTTTCTTT.

CDR3 in amino acids: CASSQDKGFSTEAFF. CDR3 bases: TGTGCCAGCAGCCAAGATAAGGGGTTTTCCACTGAAGCTTTCTTT. The chain recombines TRBV14 with TRBJ1-1; maybe TRBD1 (5 bases). Trimming pared 0 bases from V and 4 bases from J, leaving 12 bases between. There are 15 residues in the CDR3. The V gene's germline CDR1 is SGHDN and CDR2 FVKESK.

The chain recombines TRBV24-1 with TRBJ1-4; D ambiguous. V lost 1 base and J 6 bases, leaving 11 bases between the germline ends. The CDR3 length is 15 residues. In germline, CDR1 is KGHDR, CDR2 SFDVKD. CDR3: CATSDFSGRHEKLFF. The CDR3 DNA reads TGTGCCACCAGTGATTTCTCGGGAAGGCATGAAAAACTGTTTTTT.

The chain has TRBV4-3 and TRBJ2-7; D possibly corresponds to TRBD1 (6 bases). Germline loops: CDR1 LGHNA, CDR2 YSLEER. Trimming shortened V by 0 bases and J by 2 bases, and 8 bases separated the two germline ends. This CDR3 is built from 14 residues. CDR3 bases: TGCGCCAGCAGCCAAGACAGGGGCACCTACGAGCAGTACTTC. It specifies CASSQDRGTYEQYF.

J is TRBJ2-5 and V is TRBV10-1; 10 bases line up with TRBD2. Germline V CDR1 and CDR2: WNHNN, SYGVQD (reference sequence). V lost 4 bases, J lost 5 bases, and 7 bases stayed unmatched. CDR3 length: 15 residues. For the CDR3, the DNA is TGCGCCAGCAGTGGCAGCGGGAGGGCCCAGGAGACCCAGTACTTC. Its protein product is CASSGSGRAQETQYF.

The chain carries TRBV7-3 and TRBJ2-5; possible D gene TRBD1, 6 bases. Germline loops: CDR1 SGHTA, CDR2 FQGTGA. The length of the CDR3 is 15 residues. The V end was cut by 1 base, the J end by 5 bases, with 14 bases between. CDR3 DNA: TGTGCCAGCAGCTTAATGGGGGCGGCTAGGGAGACCCAGTACTTC. Its translation: CASSLMGAARETQYF.

The chain recombines TRBV27 with TRBJ2-7; D might be TRBD1 (6 bases). Germline CDR1 reads MNHEY; CDR2 reads SMNVEV (reference sequence). The V gene lost 4 bases and the J gene lost 1 base, with 11 bases spanning the gap. The CDR3 loop spans 14 amino acids. The CDR3, as DNA: TGTGCCAGCAGTTACCGGGACACTTCCTACGAGCAGTACTTC. Amino acids: CASSYRDTSYEQYF.

V is TRBV6-5 and J is TRBJ2-1; a weak D match, TRBD1 (6 bases). CDR1 and CDR2 (germline): MNHEY, SVGAGI. V lost 6 bases to trimming and J lost 1 base, with 10 bases between them. The CDR3 sequence is 14 residues long. CDR3 amino acids: CASSLQGSYNEQFF. The CDR3 nucleotides read TGTGCCAGCAGCTTACAGGGATCCTACAATGAGCAGTTCTTC.

CDR3 in amino acids: CASRTSGAIYNEQFF. In DNA form, the CDR3 reads TGTGCCAGCAGAACTAGCGGGGCCATCTACAATGAGCAGTTCTTC. The chain couples TRBV6-5 to TRBJ2-1; 10 positions match TRBD2. Germline values: CDR1 MNHEY, CDR2 SVGAGI. The CDR3 runs 15 residues. V gave up 6 bases and J gave up 3 bases; unmatched junction bases: 5.

This chain connects TRBV10-3 to TRBJ2-3; 12 bases are shared with TRBD1. The V and J ends lost 4 bases and 3 bases, in that order; junction bases with no gene match: 8. This CDR3 comprises 17 residues. CDR1 and CDR2 from the germline V gene are ENHRY and SYGVKD. Here the CDR3 DNA reads TGTGCCATCAGTGTTGGTGGGACAGGGGGCGAGACAGATACGCAGTATTTT. It codes for CAISVGGTGGETDTQYF.

This chain links TRBV14 with TRBJ1-2; D uncertain. V was shortened by 0 bases and J by 2 bases, with 7 bases between the two germline ends. This CDR3 contains 14 residues. The germline V gene has CDR1 SGHDN and CDR2 FVKESK. The CDR3 sequence: CASSQEAGNYGYTF. The CDR3, as DNA: TGTGCCAGCAGCCAAGAGGCGGGGAACTATGGCTACACCTTC.

The V gene is TRBV27, the J gene TRBJ2-7; D is possibly TRBD1 (6 bases). The V and J ends lost 2 bases and 11 bases respectively, with 13 bases between them. The germline V gene encodes CDR1 MNHEY and CDR2 SMNVEV (reference sequence). The CDR3 length is 12 residues. This CDR3 is CASSLPGTKEYF. The CDR3, as DNA: TGTGCCAGCAGTTTACCCGGGACAAAAGAGTACTTC.

This clone was found a few times. V and J are TRBV7-2 and TRBJ2-5, with a possible D match to TRBD2 (5 bases). This CDR3 spans 14 amino acids. In germline, CDR1 is SGHTA, CDR2 FQGNSA. The V and J ends lost 2 bases and 4 bases respectively, with 11 bases between them. The CDR3 DNA sequence: TGTGCCAGCAGCTTACCAACGGGGAGAGAGACCCAGTACTTC. As protein: CASSLPTGRETQYF.

The chain recombines TRBV2 with TRBJ1-5, with D possibly matching TRBD1 (5 bases). CDR1 and CDR2 from the germline V gene are SNHLY and FYNNEI. V was shortened by 7 bases and J by 8 bases, with 18 bases between the two germline ends. CDR3 length equals 14 residues. CDR3 region: CASIGLPGGEPQHF. The CDR3, as DNA: TGTGCCAGCATCGGACTCCCGGGGGGTGAGCCCCAGCATTTT.

The chain carries TRBV19 and TRBJ1-1, with D possibly matching TRBD1 (5 bases). Trimming stripped 6 bases from V and 1 base from J, with 18 bases between. The CDR3 is 16 amino acids. Germline-derived CDR1 and CDR2 are LNHDA and SQIVND (reference sequence). The CDR3 DNA reads as TGTGCCAGTAGGACCCACAGCTTCAGGGAGAACACTGAAGCTTTCTTT. It codes for CASRTHSFRENTEAFF.

In its sample, this clone ranks as medium-sized. The rearrangement links TRBV11-3 to TRBJ2-7; no reliable D call. V was pared by 3 bases and J by 1 base, with 7 bases between. Germline-derived CDR1 and CDR2 are SGHNT and YENEEA. The CDR3 totals 13 residues. Written as DNA, the CDR3 is TGTGCCAGCAGCTTTGAGGATTCCTACGAGCAGTACTTC. The encoded protein is CASSFEDSYEQYF.

The rearrangement uses TRBV9 and TRBJ1-1, with D perhaps matching TRBD1 (5 bases). The CDR3 runs 15 residues. The V gene's germline CDR1 is SGDLS and CDR2 YYNGEE. Between the trimmed V and J ends, which lost 1 base and 0 bases, there was a span of 10 bases. This CDR3 is CASSVIGALNTEAFF. The CDR3 DNA sequence: TGTGCCAGCAGCGTAATTGGGGCCCTGAACACTGAAGCTTTCTTT.